This TCR beta chain was recorded in a study of radiotherapy plus CTLA-4 blockade in lung cancer. Trimming left V 7 bases short and J 3 bases short, with 9 bases between. Per germline, CDR1 LNHDA and CDR2 SQIVND (reference sequence). CDR3 length: 12 amino acids. The method was immunoSEQ multiplex PCR; TCRdb's version includes in-frame clones alone and lacks a portion of them. The data contain approximately 90,000 clones, 83% of them seen just once; the ten biggest clones take up 0.84%. This chain uses TRBV19 with TRBJ1-2, with no clear D. The source material was peripheral blood, sampled from a patient treated with radiotherapy plus ipilimumab. The TCR sequence derives from a human donor with non-small cell lung cancer who had stable disease on radiotherapy plus ipilimumab. The CDR3 nucleotides are TGTGCCAGTACGTTCCAGGACTATGGCTACACCTTC. Translating it yields CASTFQDYGYTF.